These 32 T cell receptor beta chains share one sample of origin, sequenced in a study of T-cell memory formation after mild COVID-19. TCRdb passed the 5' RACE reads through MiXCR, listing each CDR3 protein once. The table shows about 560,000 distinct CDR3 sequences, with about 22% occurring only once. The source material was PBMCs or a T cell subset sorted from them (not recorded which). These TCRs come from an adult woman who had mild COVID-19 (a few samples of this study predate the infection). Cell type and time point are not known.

CDR3 coding DNA: TGTGCCAGCAGCTGGGACTCGAGCAATCAGCCCCAGCATTTT. Amino acid sequence: CASSWDSSNQPQHF. The chain is built from TRBV5-5 and TRBJ1-5; possible D gene TRBD1, 5 bases. The CDR3 consists of 14 residues. Trimming took 3 bases from V and 1 from J, leaving 8 bases between them. CDR1 is SGHKS, CDR2 YYEKEE, per germline (reference sequence).

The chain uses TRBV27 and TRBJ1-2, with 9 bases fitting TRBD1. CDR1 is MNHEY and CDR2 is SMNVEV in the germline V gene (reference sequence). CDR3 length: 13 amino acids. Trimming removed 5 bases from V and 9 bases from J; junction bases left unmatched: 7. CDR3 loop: CASSAGTGRRYTF. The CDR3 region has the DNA TGTGCCAGCAGTGCCGGGACAGGGAGGCGCTACACCTTC.

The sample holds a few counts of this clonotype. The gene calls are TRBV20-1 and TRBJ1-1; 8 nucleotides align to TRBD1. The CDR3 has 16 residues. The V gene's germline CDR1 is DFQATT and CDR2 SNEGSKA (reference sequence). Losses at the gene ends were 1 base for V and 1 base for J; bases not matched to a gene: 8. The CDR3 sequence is CSARAPGTGPNTEAFF. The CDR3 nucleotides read TGCAGTGCTAGAGCCCCCGGGACAGGCCCGAACACTGAAGCTTTCTTT.

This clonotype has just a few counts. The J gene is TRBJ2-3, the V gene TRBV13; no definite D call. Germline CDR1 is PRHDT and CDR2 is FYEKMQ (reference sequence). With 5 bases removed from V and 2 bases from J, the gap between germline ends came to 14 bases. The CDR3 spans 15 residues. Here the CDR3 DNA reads TGTGCCAGCAGCCTTAAACCGTCCCTCACAGATACGCAGTATTTT. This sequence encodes CASSLKPSLTDTQYF.

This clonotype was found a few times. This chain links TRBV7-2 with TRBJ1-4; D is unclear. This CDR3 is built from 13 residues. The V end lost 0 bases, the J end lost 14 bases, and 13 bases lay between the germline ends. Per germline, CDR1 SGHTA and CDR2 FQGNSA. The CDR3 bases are TGTGCCAGCAGCTTAGCGCGAGGAGGCCCCCTGTTTTTT. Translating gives CASSLARGGPLFF.

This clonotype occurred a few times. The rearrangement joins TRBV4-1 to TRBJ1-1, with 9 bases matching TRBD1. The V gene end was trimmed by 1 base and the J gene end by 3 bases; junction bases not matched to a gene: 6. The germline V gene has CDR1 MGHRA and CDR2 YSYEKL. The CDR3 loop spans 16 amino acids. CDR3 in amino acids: CASSQVRDREDTEAFF. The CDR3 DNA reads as TGCGCCAGCAGCCAAGTCCGGGACAGGGAGGACACTGAAGCTTTCTTT.

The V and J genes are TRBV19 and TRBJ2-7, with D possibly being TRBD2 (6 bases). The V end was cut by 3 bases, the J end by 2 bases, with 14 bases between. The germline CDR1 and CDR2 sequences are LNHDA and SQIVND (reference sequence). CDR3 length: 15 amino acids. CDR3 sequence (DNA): TGTGCCAGTAGTATCTTCCGGGGGAAAGCCTACGAGCAGTACTTC. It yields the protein CASSIFRGKAYEQYF.

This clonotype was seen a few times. The CDR3 sequence: CASSYRGLNYGYTF. For the CDR3, the DNA is TGTGCCAGCAGCTACAGAGGGCTGAACTATGGCTACACCTTC. The chain couples TRBV7-3 to TRBJ1-2, with D hard to call. Germline V gene lookup returns CDR1 SGHTA and CDR2 FQGTGA. Between the trimmed V and J ends, which lost 4 bases and 2 bases, there was a span of 11 bases. This CDR3 contains 14 residues.

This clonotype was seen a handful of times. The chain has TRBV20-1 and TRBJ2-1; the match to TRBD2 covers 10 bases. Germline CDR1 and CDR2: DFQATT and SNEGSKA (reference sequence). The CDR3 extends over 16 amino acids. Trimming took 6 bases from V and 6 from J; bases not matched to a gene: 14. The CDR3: CSALGGLAGASNEQFF. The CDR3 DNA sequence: TGCAGTGCCCTGGGAGGCCTAGCGGGAGCTAGCAATGAGCAGTTCTTC.

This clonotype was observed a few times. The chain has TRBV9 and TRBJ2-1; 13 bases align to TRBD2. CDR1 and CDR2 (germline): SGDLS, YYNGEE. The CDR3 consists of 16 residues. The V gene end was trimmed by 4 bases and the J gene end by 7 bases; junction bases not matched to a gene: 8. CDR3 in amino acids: CASSFALAGGRNEQFF. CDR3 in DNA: TGTGCCAGCAGCTTCGCACTAGCGGGAGGGCGGAATGAGCAGTTCTTC.

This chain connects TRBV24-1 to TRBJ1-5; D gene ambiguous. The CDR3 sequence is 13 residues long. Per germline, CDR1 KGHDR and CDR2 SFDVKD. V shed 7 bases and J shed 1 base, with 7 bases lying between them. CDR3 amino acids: CATSLQSNQPQHF. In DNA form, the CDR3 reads TGTGCCACCAGCCTCCAGAGCAATCAGCCCCAGCATTTT.

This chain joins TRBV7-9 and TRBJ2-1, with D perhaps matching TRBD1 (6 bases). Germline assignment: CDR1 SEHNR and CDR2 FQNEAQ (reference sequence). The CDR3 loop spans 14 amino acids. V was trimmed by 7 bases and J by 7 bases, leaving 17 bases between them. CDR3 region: CASTINQGLNEQFF. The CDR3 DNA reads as TGTGCCAGCACCATTAACCAGGGGCTGAATGAGCAGTTCTTC. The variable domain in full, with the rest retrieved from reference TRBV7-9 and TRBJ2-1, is DTGVSQNPRHKITKRGQNVTFRCDPISEHNRLYWYRQTLGQGPEFLTYFQNEAQLEKSRLLSDRFSAERPKGSFSTLEIQRTEQGDSAMYLCASTINQGLNEQFFGPGTRLTVL.

The CDR3 DNA follows: TGCGCCAGCAGCCAAGCCGTCGGGACTAGCGGGAGTGGGTACGAGCAGTACTTC. It translates to CASSQAVGTSGSGYEQYF. The V gene is TRBV4-3, the J gene TRBJ2-7, with TRBD2 identical over 14 bases. This CDR3 has 18 amino acids. V lost 1 base, J lost 4 bases, and 9 bases stayed unmatched. Looked up from germline, CDR1 is LGHNA and CDR2 is YSLEER.

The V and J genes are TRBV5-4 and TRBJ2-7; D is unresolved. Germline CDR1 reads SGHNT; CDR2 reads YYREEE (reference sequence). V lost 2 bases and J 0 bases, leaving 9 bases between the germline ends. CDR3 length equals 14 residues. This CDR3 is CASSFPGSSYEQYF. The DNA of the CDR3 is TGTGCCAGCAGCTTCCCAGGCAGCTCCTACGAGCAGTACTTC.

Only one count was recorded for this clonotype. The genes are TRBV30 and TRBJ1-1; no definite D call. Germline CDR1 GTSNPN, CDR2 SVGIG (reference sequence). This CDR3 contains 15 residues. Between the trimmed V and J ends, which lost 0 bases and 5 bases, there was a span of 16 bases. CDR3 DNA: TGTGCCTGGAGTGTGGCGGCAGGATCGAGGACTGAAGCTTTCTTT. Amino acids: CAWSVAAGSRTEAFF.

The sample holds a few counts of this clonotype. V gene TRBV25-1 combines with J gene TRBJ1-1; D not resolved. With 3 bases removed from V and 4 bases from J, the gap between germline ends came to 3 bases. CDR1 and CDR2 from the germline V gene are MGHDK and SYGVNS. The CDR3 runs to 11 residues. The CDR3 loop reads CASSEFTEAFF. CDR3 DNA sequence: TGTGCCAGCAGTGAGTTCACTGAAGCTTTCTTT.

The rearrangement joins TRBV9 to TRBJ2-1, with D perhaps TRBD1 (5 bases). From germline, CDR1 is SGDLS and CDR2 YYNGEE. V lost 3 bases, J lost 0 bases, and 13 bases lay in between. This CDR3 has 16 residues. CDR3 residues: CASSATGISSYNEQFF. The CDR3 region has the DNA TGTGCCAGCAGCGCAACAGGTATATCCTCCTACAATGAGCAGTTCTTC.

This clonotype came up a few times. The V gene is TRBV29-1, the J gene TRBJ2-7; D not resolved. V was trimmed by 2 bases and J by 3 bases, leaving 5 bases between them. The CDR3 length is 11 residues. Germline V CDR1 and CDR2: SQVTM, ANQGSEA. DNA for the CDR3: TGCAGCGTTGAAAGGAACTACGAGCAGTACTTC. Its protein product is CSVERNYEQYF.

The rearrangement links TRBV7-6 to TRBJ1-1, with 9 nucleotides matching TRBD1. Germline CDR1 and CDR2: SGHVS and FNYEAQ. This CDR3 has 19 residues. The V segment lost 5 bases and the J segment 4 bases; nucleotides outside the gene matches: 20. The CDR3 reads CASSPTLYPTGGLSTEAFF. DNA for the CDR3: TGTGCCAGCAGCCCGACGCTCTACCCAACAGGGGGCCTGTCCACTGAAGCTTTCTTT.

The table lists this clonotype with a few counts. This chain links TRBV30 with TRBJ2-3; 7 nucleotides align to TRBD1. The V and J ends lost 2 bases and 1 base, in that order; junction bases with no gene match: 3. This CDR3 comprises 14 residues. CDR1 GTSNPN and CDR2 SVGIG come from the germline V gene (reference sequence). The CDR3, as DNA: TGTGCCTGGAGTAGACAGGGTGGCACAGATACGCAGTATTTT. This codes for CAWSRQGGTDTQYF.

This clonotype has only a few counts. CDR3 sequence: CAWTLGQGYEQYF. The CDR3, as DNA: TGTGCCTGGACCCTAGGGCAGGGCTACGAGCAGTACTTC. This chain uses TRBV30 with TRBJ2-7, with D perhaps TRBD1 (5 bases). Germline V lookup: CDR1 GTSNPN, CDR2 SVGIG (reference sequence). There are 13 residues in the CDR3. V was clipped by 4 bases and J by 3 bases, with 13 bases between them.

The CDR3 reads CASRPGRMNTEAFF. In nucleotides, the CDR3 is TGTGCCAGCAGGCCGGGACGGATGAACACTGAAGCTTTCTTT. V is TRBV12-3 or TRBV12-4 and J is TRBJ1-1; D perhaps matches TRBD1 (5 bases). CDR3 length equals 14 residues. Trimming pared 6 bases from V and 0 bases from J, leaving 11 bases between.

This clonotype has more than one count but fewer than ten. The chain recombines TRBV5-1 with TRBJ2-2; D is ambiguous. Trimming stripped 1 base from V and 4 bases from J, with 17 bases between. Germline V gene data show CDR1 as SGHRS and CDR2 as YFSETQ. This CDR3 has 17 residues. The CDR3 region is CASSLNGVGGGTGELFF. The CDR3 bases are TGCGCCAGCAGCTTGAATGGAGTAGGCGGTGGCACCGGGGAGCTGTTTTTT.

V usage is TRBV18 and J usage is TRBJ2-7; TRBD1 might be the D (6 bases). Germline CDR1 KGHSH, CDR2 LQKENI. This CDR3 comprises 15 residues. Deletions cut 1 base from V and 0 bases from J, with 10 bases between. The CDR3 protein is CASSPQQGHSYEQYF. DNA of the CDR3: TGTGCCAGCTCACCACAGCAGGGGCACTCCTACGAGCAGTACTTC.

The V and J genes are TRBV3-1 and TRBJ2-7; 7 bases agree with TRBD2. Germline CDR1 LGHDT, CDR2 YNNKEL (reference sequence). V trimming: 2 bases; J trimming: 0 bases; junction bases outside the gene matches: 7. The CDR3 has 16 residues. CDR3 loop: CASSQRTRGNSYEQYF. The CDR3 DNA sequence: TGTGCCAGCAGCCAAAGAACGCGGGGGAACTCCTACGAGCAGTACTTC.

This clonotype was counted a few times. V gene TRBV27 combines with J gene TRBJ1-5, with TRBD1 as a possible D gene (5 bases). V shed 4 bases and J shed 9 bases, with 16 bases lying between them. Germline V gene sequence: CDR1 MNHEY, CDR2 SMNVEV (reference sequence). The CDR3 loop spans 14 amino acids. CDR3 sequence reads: CASSWDATLGPQHF. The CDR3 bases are TGTGCCAGCAGTTGGGACGCGACTCTGGGGCCCCAGCATTTT.

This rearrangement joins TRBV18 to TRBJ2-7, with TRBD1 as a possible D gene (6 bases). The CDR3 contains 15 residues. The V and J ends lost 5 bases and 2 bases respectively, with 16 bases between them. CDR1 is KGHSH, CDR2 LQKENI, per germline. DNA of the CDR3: TGTGCCAGCTCATCTAAGAACACAGGGCCCTACGAGCAGTACTTC. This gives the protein CASSSKNTGPYEQYF.

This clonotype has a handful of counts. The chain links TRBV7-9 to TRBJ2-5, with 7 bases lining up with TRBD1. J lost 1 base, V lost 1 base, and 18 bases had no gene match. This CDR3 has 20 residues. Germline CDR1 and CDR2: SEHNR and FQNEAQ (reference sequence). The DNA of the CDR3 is TGTGCCAGCAGCTTAGGAGGACGTGCATGGGGACAGCAAGGCCAAGAGACCCAGTACTTC. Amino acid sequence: CASSLGGRAWGQQGQETQYF. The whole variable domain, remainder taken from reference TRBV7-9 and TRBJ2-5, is DTGVSQNPRHKITKRGQNVTFRCDPISEHNRLYWYRQTLGQGPEFLTYFQNEAQLEKSRLLSDRFSAERPKGSFSTLEIQRTEQGDSAMYLCASSLGGRAWGQQGQETQYFGPGTRLLVL.

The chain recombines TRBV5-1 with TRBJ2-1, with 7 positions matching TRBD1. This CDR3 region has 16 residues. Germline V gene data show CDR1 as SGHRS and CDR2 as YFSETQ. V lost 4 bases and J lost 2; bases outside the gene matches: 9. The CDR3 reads CASSAKPGTAYNEQFF. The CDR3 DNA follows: TGCGCCAGCAGCGCGAAACCCGGGACAGCCTACAATGAGCAGTTCTTC.

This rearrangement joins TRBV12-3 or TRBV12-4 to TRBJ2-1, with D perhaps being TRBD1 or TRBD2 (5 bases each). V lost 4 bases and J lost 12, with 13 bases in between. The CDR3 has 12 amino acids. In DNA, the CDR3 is TGTGCCAGCAGTTCCCTAGGGGAGAGGCAGTTCTTC. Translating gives CASSSLGERQFF.

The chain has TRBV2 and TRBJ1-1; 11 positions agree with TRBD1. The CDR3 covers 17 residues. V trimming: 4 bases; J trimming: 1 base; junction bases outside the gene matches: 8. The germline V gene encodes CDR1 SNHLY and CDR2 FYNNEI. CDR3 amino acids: CASSGDRGGTPNTEAFF. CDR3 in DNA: TGTGCCAGCAGTGGGGACAGGGGGGGAACGCCGAACACTGAAGCTTTCTTT.

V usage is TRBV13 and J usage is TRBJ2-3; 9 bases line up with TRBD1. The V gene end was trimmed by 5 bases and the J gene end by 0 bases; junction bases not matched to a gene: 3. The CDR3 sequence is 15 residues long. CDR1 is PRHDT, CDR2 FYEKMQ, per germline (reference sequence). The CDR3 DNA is TGTGCCAGCAGCACGGGGACAGGGAGCACAGATACGCAGTATTTT. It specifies CASSTGTGSTDTQYF.